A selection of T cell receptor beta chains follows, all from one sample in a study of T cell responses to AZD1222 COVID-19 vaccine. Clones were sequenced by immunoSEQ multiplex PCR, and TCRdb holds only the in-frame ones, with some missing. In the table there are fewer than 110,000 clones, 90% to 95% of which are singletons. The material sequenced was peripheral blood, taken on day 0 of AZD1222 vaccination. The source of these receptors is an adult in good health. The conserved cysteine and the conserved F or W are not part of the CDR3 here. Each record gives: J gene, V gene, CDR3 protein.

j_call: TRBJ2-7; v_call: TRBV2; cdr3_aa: ASRGANEQY
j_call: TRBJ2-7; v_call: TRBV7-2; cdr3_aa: ASSLTLAGAVQY
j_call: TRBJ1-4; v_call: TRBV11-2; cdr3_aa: ASSLDLGTGNEKLF
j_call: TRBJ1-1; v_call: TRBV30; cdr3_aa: ARDRVNTEAF
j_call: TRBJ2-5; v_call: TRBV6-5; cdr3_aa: ASRSGIGETQY
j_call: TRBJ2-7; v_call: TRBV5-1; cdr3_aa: ASSFSDRIYEQY
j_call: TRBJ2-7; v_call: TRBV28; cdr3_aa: ASSLVSPYEQY
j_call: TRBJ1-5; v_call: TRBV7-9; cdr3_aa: ASSESITTGPQH
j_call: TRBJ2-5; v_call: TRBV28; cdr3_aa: ASSPRRTGVTETQY
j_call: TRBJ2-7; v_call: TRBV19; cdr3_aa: ASSIGGTYEQY
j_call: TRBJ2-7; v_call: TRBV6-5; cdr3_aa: ASRNGLATDEQY
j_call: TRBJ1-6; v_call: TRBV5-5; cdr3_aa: ASSLLWDTDNSPLH
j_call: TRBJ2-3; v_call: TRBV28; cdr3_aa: ASSQGLANTDTQY
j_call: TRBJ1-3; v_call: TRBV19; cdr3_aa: ASIEGNGNTIY
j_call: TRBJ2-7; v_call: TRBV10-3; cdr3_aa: AISLAGYEQY
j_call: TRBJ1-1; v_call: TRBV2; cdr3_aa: ASSPTSPTEAF
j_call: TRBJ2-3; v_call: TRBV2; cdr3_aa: ATSSGIQTDTQY
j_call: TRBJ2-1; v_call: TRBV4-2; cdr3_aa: ASSQVGGSAGQF
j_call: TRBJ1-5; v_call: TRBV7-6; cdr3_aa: ASSLGGSQYQPQH
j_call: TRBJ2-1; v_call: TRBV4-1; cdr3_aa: ASSQDRTSGSGYNEQF